This T cell receptor beta chain was sequenced during a study of blood T cell repertoires in COVID-19. Study-wide background: COVID-19 samples from acute and convalescent phases originated in the United States, Italy and Spain.

In the source study's methods: Counts of nucleated cells, estimated from reference gene primer amplification, were obtained. Here immunoSEQ multiplex PCR was the method, and the copy in TCRdb shows in-frame clones only, minus some. Clone size and V and J calls were adopted from that table, with D and trimming inferred from the DNA. The sample carries 100,000 or so clones, 81% recorded once. This CDR3 comprises 14 residues. Germline-derived CDR1 and CDR2 are SGHAT and FQNNGV. The V gene lost 3 bases and the J gene lost 6 bases, with 9 bases spanning the gap. The sequenced material came from peripheral blood. This TCR was recovered from an elderly man with acute or convalescent COVID-19. The chain uses TRBV11-2 and TRBJ1-6; possible D gene TRBD1, 6 bases. The CDR3 DNA reads TGTGCCAGCAGCTTCGGACAGATTAATTCACCCCTCCACTTT. This codes for CASSFGQINSPLHF.